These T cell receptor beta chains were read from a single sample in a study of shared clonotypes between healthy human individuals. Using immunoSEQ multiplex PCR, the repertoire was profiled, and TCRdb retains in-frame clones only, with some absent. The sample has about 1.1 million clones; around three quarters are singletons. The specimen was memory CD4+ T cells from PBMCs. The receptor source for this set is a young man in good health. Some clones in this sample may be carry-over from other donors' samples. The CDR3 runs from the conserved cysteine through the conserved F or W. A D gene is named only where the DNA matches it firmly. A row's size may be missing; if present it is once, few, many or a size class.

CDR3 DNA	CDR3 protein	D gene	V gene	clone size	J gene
TGTGCCAGTAGTATATCGGGCAATCAGCCCCAGCATTTT	CASSISGNQPQHF	NA	TRBV19	NA	TRBJ1-5
TGTGCCAGCAGCTCGGTCCGCCAGGGCGATGAGCAGTTCTTC	CASSSVRQGDEQFF	NA	TRBV5-4	NA	TRBJ2-1
TGCGCCAGCAGCGCCACCTTACAGGGGGGTCCCGTTCGCGAGCAGTACTTC	CASSATLQGGPVREQYF	TRBD1	TRBV5-1	NA	TRBJ2-7
TGTGCCAGCAGTCCAGTGGGCCAGGGGAACACTGAAGCTTTCTTT	CASSPVGQGNTEAFF	NA	TRBV28	NA	TRBJ1-1
TGTGCCAGCAGCAGAAAGTCTAATCAGCCCCAGCATTTT	CASSRKSNQPQHF	NA	TRBV27	few	TRBJ1-5
TGCGCCAGCAGCTTCGGGAGCGGCAACTCCTACGAGCAGTACTTC	CASSFGSGNSYEQYF	NA	TRBV5-1	NA	TRBJ2-7
TGCAGCGTTGAAGAGGGGCGGGGGGTGAGCACTGAAGCTTTCTTT	CSVEEGRGVSTEAFF	NA	TRBV29-1	NA	TRBJ1-1
TGTGCCAGTAGTGTCGGGGGGAACACTGAAGCTTTCTTT	CASSVGGNTEAFF	NA	TRBV19	once	TRBJ1-1
TGCGCCAGCAGCTTGGGCGTCGGGGGGACTGAAGCTTTCTTT	CASSLGVGGTEAFF	NA	TRBV5-1	NA	TRBJ1-1
TGTGCCAGCAGCGCCCAAGAGGGACTAGCGGGGACCTACGAGCAGTACTTC	CASSAQEGLAGTYEQYF	TRBD2	TRBV9	NA	TRBJ2-7
TGTGCCAGCAGCGACCTAGCGGGAGAGCTCACAGATACGCAGTATTTT	CASSDLAGELTDTQYF	TRBD2	TRBV9	few	TRBJ2-3
TGTGCCAGTAGTATAAGGCGTGAGGCCCAGCATTTT	CASSIRREAQHF	NA	TRBV19	few	TRBJ1-5
TGTGCCTGGAGTGTAAGACCGAGTTATGGCTACACCTTC	CAWSVRPSYGYTF	NA	TRBV30	NA	TRBJ1-2
TGTGCCAGCAGTGAAGGGCTTGGGAGTACGCAGTATTTT	CASSEGLGSTQYF	NA	TRBV2	NA	TRBJ2-3
TGTGCCAGCAGCGGGACGGGGGGCAGGGTTGGAAAACTGTTTTTT	CASSGTGGRVGKLFF	NA	TRBV28	NA	TRBJ1-4
TGTGCCAGCAAAACAGCAAGGGAAAAAGAGACCCAGTACTTC	CASKTAREKETQYF	NA	TRBV28	NA	TRBJ2-5
TGTGCCAGCAGCTCAGCGACAGGGGTAGTGAAGACCCAGTACTTC	CASSSATGVVKTQYF	TRBD1	TRBV7-2	few	TRBJ2-5
TGTGCCATCAGTGATGGGGGTAAGGGGAACTATGGCTACACCTTC	CAISDGGKGNYGYTF	NA	TRBV10-3	NA	TRBJ1-2
TGTGCCAGCTCACGAGGGCACTCAGCTGGCACCGGGGAGCTGTTTTTT	CASSRGHSAGTGELFF	NA	TRBV18	NA	TRBJ2-2
TGTGCCAGCAGTTCGACAGGGGGAATAAACATTCAGTACTTC	CASSSTGGINIQYF	TRBD1	TRBV27	NA	TRBJ2-4
TGTGCCAGCAGCCAAGCGGGGGGGGTTGAGCAGTTCTTC	CASSQAGGVEQFF	TRBD2	TRBV14	NA	TRBJ2-1
TGTGCCAGCAGCGTGATTTCAAGAGCGAACACCGGGGAGCTGTTTTTT	CASSVISRANTGELFF	NA	TRBV9	NA	TRBJ2-2
TGCGCCAGCAGCTTGGGGGGTAATGAAAAACTGTTTTTT	CASSLGGNEKLFF	NA	TRBV5-1	NA	TRBJ1-4
TGTGCCAGCAGTTACAACAGCGGGGGCCCCTACGAGCAGTACTTC	CASSYNSGGPYEQYF	TRBD2	TRBV6-5	NA	TRBJ2-7
TGTGCCAGCAGTTTCAACGGTCGGAATCAGCCCCAGCATTTT	CASSFNGRNQPQHF	NA	TRBV28	few	TRBJ1-5
TGTGCCAGCAGCTTAGGGGGACTAGCGAACACCGGGGAGCTGTTTTTT	CASSLGGLANTGELFF	TRBD2	TRBV7-9	many	TRBJ2-2
TGTGCCAGCAGCCCCCCAGAATCGTCCCTCTACGAGCAGTACTTC	CASSPPESSLYEQYF	NA	TRBV7-3	once	TRBJ2-7
TGTGCCAGCAGTTACCCTACCACGGGAAATGAGCAGTTCTTC	CASSYPTTGNEQFF	NA	TRBV6-6	NA	TRBJ2-1
TGCGCCAGCAGCTTACAGGGGTCCGGGGAGCTGTTTTTT	CASSLQGSGELFF	TRBD1	TRBV5-1	NA	TRBJ2-2
TGTGCCAGCTCACACGGGCGCAGAGACTATGGCTACACCTTC	CASSHGRRDYGYTF	NA	TRBV18	NA	TRBJ1-2
TGTGCCAGCAGCTTAGCGGGCGCAGATACGCAGTATTTT	CASSLAGADTQYF	NA	TRBV7-6	NA	TRBJ2-3
TGTGCCAGCAGTTACTCGATGGGACAGGGGGCCTACGAGCAGTACTTC	CASSYSMGQGAYEQYF	TRBD1	TRBV6-5	NA	TRBJ2-7
TGTGCCAGCAGCCCGCGACTCGTGGGACACGAGCAGTACTTC	CASSPRLVGHEQYF	NA	TRBV5-4	NA	TRBJ2-7
TGTGCCAGCACTAGGACGAGCTCTGGAAACACCATATATTTT	CASTRTSSGNTIYF	NA	TRBV28	NA	TRBJ1-3
TGTGCCAGCAGCCAATCGGGGTTGCTAGCGGGAGGCTACGAGCAGTACTTC	CASSQSGLLAGGYEQYF	TRBD2	TRBV16	many	TRBJ2-7
TGTGCCAGCAGCTTAGGAAGGGACGCATCGGGAGGCTACACCTTC	CASSLGRDASGGYTF	NA	TRBV7-9	NA	TRBJ1-2
TGTGCCAGCAGCGTCGACGGCGGTCCTGGAAACACCATATATTTT	CASSVDGGPGNTIYF	NA	TRBV5-4	NA	TRBJ1-3
TGTGCCAGCAGCGATACCCGGCGGGAGGGTACGCAGTATTTT	CASSDTRREGTQYF	TRBD2	TRBV7-9	NA	TRBJ2-3
TGTGCCAGCTCACCACAGGGAGGTAGTGGCTACACCTTC	CASSPQGGSGYTF	NA	TRBV18	NA	TRBJ1-2
TGTGCCAGCAGCCCCACCGGGGGCGAGACAGATACGCAGTATTTT	CASSPTGGETDTQYF	NA	TRBV9	once	TRBJ2-3
TGTGCCAGTAGTCGAACAGGGCGACCTAACTATGGCTACACCTTC	CASSRTGRPNYGYTF	NA	TRBV19	once	TRBJ1-2
TGTGCCAGCGAGGGCCAGGGATGGAATGGCTACACCTTC	CASEGQGWNGYTF	NA	TRBV2	NA	TRBJ1-2
TGTGCCAGCAGCGCGACAGCGAACACTGAAGCTTTCTTT	CASSATANTEAFF	NA	TRBV9	NA	TRBJ1-1
TGTGCCAGCAGTTACGGTCGGGGTTATGGCTACACCTTC	CASSYGRGYGYTF	NA	TRBV6-5	NA	TRBJ1-2
TGTGCCAGCAGTACCGGTAGGGAGTATAGTAATCAGCCCCAGCATTTT	CASSTGREYSNQPQHF	NA	TRBV6-6	once	TRBJ1-5
TGTGCCAGCAGTTTATCTACGGATTATGGCTACACCTTC	CASSLSTDYGYTF	NA	TRBV28	NA	TRBJ1-2